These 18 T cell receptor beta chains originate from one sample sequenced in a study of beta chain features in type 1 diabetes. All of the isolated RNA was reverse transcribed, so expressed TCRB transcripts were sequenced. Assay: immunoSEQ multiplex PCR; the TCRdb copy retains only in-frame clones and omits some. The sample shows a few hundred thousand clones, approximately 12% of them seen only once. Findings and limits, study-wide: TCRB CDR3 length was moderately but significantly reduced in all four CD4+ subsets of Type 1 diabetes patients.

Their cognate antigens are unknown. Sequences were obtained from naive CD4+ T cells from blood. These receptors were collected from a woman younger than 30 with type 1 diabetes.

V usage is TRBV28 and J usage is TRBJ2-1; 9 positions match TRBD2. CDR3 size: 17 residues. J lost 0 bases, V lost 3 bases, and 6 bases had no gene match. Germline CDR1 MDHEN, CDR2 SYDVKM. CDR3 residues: CASSFFGAGGSYNEQFF. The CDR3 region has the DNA TGTGCCAGCAGTTTCTTCGGAGCGGGAGGCTCCTACAATGAGCAGTTCTTC.

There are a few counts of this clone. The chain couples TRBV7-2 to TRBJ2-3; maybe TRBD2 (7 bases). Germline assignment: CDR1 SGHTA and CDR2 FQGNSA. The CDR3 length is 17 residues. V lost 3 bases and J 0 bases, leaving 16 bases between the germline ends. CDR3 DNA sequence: TGTGCCAGCAGCTTCAGGGGTAGCGGGCCGAGCACAGATACGCAGTATTTT. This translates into CASSFRGSGPSTDTQYF. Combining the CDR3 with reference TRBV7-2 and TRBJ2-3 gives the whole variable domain GAGVSQSPSNKVTEKGKDVELRCDPISGHTALYWYRQSLGQGLEFLIYFQGNSAPDKSGLPSDRFSAERTGGSVSTLTIQRTQQEDSAVYLCASSFRGSGPSTDTQYFGPGTRLTVL.

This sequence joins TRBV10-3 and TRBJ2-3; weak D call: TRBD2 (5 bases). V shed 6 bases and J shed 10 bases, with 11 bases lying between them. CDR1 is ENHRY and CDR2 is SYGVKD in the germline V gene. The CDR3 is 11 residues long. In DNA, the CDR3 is TGTGCCATCAGCTTCGAGGGCGCGCAGTATTTT. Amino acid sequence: CAISFEGAQYF.

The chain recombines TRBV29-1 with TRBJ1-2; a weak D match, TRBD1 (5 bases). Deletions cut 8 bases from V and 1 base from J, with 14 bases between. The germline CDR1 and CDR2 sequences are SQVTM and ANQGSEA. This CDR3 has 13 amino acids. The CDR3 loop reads CSILTAYNYGYTF. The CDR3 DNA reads TGCAGCATCCTGACAGCTTATAACTATGGCTACACCTTC.

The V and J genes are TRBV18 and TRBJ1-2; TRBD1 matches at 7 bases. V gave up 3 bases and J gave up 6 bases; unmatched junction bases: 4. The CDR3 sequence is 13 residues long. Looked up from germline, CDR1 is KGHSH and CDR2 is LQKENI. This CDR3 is CASSPRDSNGYTF. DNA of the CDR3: TGTGCCAGCTCACCCCGGGACAGTAATGGCTACACCTTC.

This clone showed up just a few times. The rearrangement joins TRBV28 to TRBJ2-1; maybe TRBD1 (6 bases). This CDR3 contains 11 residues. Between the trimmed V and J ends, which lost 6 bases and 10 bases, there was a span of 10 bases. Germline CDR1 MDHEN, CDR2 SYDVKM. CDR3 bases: TGTGCCAGCAGCGGTGGGACAGAGCAGTTCTTC. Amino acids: CASSGGTEQFF.

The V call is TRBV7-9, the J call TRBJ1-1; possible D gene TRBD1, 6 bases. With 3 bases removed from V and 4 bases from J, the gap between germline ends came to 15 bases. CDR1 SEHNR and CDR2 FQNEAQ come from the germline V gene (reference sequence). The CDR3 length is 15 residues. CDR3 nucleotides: TGTGCCAGCAGCTTTTCCGGGGGGGGCCCCACTGAAGCTTTCTTT. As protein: CASSFSGGGPTEAFF.

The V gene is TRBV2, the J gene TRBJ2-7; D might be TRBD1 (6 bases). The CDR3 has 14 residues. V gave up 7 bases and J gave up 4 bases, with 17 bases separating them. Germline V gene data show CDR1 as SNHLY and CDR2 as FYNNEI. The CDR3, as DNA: TGTGCCAGCAACGGACAGAGGCACCTATACGAGCAGTACGTC. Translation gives CASNGQRHLYEQYV.

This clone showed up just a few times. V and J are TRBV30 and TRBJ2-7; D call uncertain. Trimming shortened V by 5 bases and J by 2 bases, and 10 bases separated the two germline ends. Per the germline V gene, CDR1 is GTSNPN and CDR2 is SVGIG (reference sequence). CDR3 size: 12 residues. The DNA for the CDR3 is TGTGCCTGGGCTCGTGGGCCCTACGAGCAGTACTTC. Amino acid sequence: CAWARGPYEQYF.

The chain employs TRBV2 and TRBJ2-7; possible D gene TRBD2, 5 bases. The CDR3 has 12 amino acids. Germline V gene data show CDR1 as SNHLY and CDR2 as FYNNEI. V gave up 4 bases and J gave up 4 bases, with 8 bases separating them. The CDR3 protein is CASSVRGYEQYF. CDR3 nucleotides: TGTGCCAGCAGTGTACGGGGTTACGAGCAGTACTTC.

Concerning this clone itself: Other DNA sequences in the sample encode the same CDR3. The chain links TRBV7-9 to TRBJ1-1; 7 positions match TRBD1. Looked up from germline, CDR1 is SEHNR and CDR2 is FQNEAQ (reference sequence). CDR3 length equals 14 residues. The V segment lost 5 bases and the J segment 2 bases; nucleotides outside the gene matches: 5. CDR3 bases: TGTGCCAGCAGCCTCGGGACAGCAAACACTGAAGCTTTCTTT. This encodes CASSLGTANTEAFF.

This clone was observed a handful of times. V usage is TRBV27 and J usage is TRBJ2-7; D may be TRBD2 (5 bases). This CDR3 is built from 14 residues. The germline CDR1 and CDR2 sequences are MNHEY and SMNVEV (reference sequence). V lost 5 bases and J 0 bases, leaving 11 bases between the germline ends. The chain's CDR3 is CASSRTGSSYEQYV. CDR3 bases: TGTGCCAGCAGTCGGACGGGATCCTCCTACGAGCAGTACGTC.

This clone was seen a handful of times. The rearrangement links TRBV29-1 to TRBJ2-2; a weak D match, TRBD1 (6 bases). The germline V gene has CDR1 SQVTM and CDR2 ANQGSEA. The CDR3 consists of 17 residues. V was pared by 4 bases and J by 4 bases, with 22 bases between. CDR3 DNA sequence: TGCAGCGTTGGGGGGTCCTCAGGGGAAGGTGGCACCGGGGAGCTGTTTTTT. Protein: CSVGGSSGEGGTGELFF.

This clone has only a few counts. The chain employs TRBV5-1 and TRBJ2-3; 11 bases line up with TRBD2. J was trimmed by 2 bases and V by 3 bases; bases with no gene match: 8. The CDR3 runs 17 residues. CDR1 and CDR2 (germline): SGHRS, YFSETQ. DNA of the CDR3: TGCGCCAGCAGCTCCGGGACTAGCGGATATTTCACAGATACGCAGTATTTT. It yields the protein CASSSGTSGYFTDTQYF.

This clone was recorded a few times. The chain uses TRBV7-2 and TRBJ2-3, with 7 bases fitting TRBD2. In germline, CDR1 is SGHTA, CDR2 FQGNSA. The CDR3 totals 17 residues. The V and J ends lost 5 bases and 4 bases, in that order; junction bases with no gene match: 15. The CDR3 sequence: CASSPIFKGGPPDTQYF. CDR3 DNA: TGTGCCAGCAGCCCAATATTTAAGGGAGGGCCCCCAGATACGCAGTATTTT.

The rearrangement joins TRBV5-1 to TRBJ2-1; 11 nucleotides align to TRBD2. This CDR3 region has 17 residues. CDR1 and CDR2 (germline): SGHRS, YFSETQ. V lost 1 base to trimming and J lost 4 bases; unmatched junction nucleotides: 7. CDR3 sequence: CASSLSLAGGYYNEQFF. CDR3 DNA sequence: TGCGCCAGCAGCTTGTCCCTAGCGGGAGGTTATTACAATGAGCAGTTCTTC.

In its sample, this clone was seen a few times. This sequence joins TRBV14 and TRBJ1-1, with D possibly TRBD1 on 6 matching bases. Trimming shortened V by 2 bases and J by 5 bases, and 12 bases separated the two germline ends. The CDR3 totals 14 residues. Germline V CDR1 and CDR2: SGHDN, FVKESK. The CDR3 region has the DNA TGTGCCAGCAGCCAACAGGGGTACGGGACTGAAGCTTTCTTT. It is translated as CASSQQGYGTEAFF.

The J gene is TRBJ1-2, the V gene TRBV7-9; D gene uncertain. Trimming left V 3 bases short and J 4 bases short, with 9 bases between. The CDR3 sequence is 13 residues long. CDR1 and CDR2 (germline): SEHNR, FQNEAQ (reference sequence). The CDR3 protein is CASSLAEGYGYTF. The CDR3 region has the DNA TGTGCCAGCAGCTTGGCAGAGGGCTATGGCTACACCTTC.